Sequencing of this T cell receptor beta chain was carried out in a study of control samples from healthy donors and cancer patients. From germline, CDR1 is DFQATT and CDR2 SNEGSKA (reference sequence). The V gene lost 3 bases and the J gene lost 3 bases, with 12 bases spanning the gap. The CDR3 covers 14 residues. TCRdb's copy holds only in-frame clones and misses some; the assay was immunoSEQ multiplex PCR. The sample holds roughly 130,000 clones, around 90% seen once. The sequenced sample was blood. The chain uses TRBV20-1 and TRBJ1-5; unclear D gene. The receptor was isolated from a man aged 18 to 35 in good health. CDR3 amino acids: CSASSQYDNQPQHF. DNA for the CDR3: TGCAGTGCTAGTAGCCAGTATGACAATCAGCCCCAGCATTTT.